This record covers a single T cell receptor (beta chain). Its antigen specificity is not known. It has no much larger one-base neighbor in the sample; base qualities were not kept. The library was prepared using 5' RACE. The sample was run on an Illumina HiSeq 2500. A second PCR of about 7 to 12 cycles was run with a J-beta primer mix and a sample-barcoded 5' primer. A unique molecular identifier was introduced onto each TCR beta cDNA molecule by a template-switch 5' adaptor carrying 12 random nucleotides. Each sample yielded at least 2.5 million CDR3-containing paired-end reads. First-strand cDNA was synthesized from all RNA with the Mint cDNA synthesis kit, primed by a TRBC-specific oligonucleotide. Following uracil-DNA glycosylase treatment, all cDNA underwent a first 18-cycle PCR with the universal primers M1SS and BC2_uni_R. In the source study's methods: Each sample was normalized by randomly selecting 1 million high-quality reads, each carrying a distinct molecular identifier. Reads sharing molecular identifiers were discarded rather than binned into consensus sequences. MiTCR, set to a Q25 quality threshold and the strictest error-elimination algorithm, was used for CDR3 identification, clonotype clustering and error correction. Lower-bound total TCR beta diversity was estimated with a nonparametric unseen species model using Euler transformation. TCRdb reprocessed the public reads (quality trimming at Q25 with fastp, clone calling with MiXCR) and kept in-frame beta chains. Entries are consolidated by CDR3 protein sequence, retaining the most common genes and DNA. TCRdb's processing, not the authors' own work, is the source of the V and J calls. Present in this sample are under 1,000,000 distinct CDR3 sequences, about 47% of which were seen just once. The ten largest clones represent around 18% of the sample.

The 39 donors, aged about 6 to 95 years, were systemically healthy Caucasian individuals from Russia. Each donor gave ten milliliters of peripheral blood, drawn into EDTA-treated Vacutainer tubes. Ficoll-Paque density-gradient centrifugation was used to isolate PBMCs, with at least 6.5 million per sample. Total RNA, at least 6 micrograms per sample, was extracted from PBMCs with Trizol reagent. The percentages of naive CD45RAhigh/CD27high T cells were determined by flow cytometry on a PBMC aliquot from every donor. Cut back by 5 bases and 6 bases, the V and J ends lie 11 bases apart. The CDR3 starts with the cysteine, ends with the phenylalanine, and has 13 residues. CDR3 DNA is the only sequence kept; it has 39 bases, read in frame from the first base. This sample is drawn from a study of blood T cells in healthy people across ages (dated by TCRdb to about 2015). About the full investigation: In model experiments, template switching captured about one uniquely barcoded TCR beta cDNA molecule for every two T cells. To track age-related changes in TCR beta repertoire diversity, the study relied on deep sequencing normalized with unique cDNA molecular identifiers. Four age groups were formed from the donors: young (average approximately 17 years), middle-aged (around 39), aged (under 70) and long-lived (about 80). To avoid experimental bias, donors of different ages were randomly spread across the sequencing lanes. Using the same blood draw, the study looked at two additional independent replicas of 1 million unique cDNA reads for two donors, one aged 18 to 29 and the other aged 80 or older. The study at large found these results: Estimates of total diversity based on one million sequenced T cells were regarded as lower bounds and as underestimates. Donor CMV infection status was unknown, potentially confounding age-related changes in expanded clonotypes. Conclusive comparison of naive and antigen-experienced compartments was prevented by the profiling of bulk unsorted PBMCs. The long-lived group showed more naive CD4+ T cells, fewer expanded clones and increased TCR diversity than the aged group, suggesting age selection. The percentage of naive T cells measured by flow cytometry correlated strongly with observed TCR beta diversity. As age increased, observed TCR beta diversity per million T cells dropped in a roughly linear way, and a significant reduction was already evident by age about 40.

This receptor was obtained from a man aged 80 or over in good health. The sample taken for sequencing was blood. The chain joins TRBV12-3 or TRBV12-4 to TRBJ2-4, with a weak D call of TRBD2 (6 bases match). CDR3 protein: CASSGTGRNIQYF. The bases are TGTGCCAGCAGTGGGACTGGAAGAAACATTCAGTACTTC.